These 23 T cell receptor beta chains were all obtained from the same sample, sequenced in a study of cytomegalovirus exposure and HLA in healthy donors. Here immunoSEQ multiplex PCR was the method, and the copy in TCRdb shows in-frame clones only, minus some. Of about 350,000 clones in the sample, roughly 87% were seen once. Sequenced sample: PBMCs. These receptors were obtained from a woman aged 25 to 39 in good health and CMV-seropositive.

V usage is TRBV19 and J usage is TRBJ1-5; D is unclear. V lost 4 bases and J 7 bases, leaving 11 bases between the germline ends. Per germline, CDR1 LNHDA and CDR2 SQIVND (reference sequence). The CDR3 is 13 amino acids. The CDR3 sequence is CASSRGMGQPQHF. CDR3 DNA sequence: TGTGCCAGTAGTAGAGGAATGGGACAGCCCCAGCATTTT.

This chain connects TRBV19 to TRBJ2-2; no reliable D call. V was pared by 3 bases and J by 0 bases, with 5 bases between. This CDR3 region has 14 residues. Germline assignment: CDR1 LNHDA and CDR2 SQIVND (reference sequence). The CDR3 protein is CASSISTNTGELFF. CDR3 nucleotide sequence: TGTGCCAGTAGTATTTCTACGAACACCGGGGAGCTGTTTTTT.

The chain recombines TRBV19 with TRBJ2-7, with no clear D. The CDR3 totals 12 residues. In germline, CDR1 is LNHDA, CDR2 SQIVND (reference sequence). Between the trimmed V and J ends, which lost 3 bases and 3 bases, there was a span of 6 bases. CDR3 residues: CASSMGSYEQYF. As DNA, the CDR3 is TGTGCCAGTAGTATGGGCAGCTACGAGCAGTACTTC. Based on the CDR3 plus reference TRBV19 and TRBJ2-7, the full variable domain is DGGITQSPKYLFRKEGQNVTLSCEQNLNHDAMYWYRQDPGQGLRLIYYSQIVNDFQKGDIAEGYSVSREKKESFPLTVTSAQKNPTAFYLCASSMGSYEQYFGPGTRLTVT.

The chain carries TRBV4-1 and TRBJ2-3; 8 nucleotides align to TRBD2. The CDR3 has 18 residues. Germline V gives CDR1 MGHRA, CDR2 YSYEKL. After removal of 1 base from V and 3 bases from J, the junction contained 12 bases not matched to a gene. The CDR3 DNA reads as TGCGCCAGCAGCCAAGGACCGGCCGGCGGGAGGAGGACAGATACGCAGTATTTT. The encoded protein is CASSQGPAGGRRTDTQYF.

The CDR3 protein is CASSLGTGGPEAFF. In DNA, the CDR3 is TGTGCCAGCAGCTTAGGGACAGGGGGCCCTGAAGCTTTCTTT. The chain carries TRBV7-3 and TRBJ1-1, with 12 bases that match TRBD1. The CDR3 contains 14 residues. V lost 2 bases, J lost 6 bases, and 1 base stayed unmatched. The germline gives CDR1 SGHTA, CDR2 FQGTGA.

This sequence joins TRBV5-4 and TRBJ2-2; TRBD2 might be the D (6 bases). V lost 2 bases to trimming and J lost 1 base, with 15 bases between them. Germline CDR1 is SGHNT and CDR2 is YYREEE (reference sequence). The CDR3 extends over 17 amino acids. For the CDR3, the DNA is TGTGCCAGCAGCTTAGTGGGGAGGCCAATGAACACCGGGGAGCTGTTTTTT. The encoded protein is CASSLVGRPMNTGELFF.

A word on this clone: Compared with germline, one end of the junction differs, possibly owing to a read error. The V and J genes are TRBV20-1 and TRBJ1-1; no clear D. Germline CDR1 is DFQATT and CDR2 is SNEGSKA (reference sequence). The CDR3 totals 10 residues. The CDR3 DNA reads TGCAGTGCAAGAGGGAGGAGGGCTTTCTTT. It yields the protein CSARGRRAFF.

There are a few counts of this clone. V gene TRBV2 combines with J gene TRBJ2-4; 7 bases agree with TRBD2. Germline values: CDR1 SNHLY, CDR2 FYNNEI. The J segment lost 0 bases and the V segment lost 6 bases, leaving 5 bases of the junction unmatched. CDR3 length equals 15 residues. This CDR3 is CASRGTTLAKNIQYF. The CDR3, as DNA: TGTGCCAGCAGGGGGACTACCTTAGCCAAAAACATTCAGTACTTC.

The chain couples TRBV6-6 to TRBJ1-1; D is uncertain. V lost 7 bases and J 3 bases, leaving 15 bases between the germline ends. The germline gives CDR1 MNHNY, CDR2 SVGAGI (reference sequence). The CDR3 runs 14 residues. In DNA, the CDR3 is TGTGCCAGCAATCTCAAGGCTGGGGACACTGAAGCTTTCTTT. Translated, it gives CASNLKAGDTEAFF.

The gene calls are TRBV7-9 and TRBJ2-7; TRBD1 aligns across 11 bases. This CDR3 region has 16 residues. Looked up from germline, CDR1 is SEHNR and CDR2 is FQNEAQ (reference sequence). V lost 5 bases and J lost 2; bases outside the gene matches: 8. CDR3 amino acids: CASSQRPGQGAYEQYF. CDR3 coding DNA: TGTGCCAGCAGCCAACGACCGGGACAGGGGGCCTACGAGCAGTACTTC.

V gene TRBV4-3 combines with J gene TRBJ2-7; 8 bases are a match to TRBD2. Germline values: CDR1 LGHNA, CDR2 YSLEER. CDR3 size: 15 residues. The trim removed 3 bases at V and 1 base at J, leaving 5 bases unmatched. The CDR3 nucleotides read TGCGCCAGCAGCCAGACTAGCGCCGATTCCTACGAGCAGTACTTC. It translates to CASSQTSADSYEQYF.

The V call is TRBV27, the J call TRBJ2-3, with TRBD2 identical over 8 bases. Germline CDR1 is MNHEY and CDR2 is SMNVEV (reference sequence). V lost 8 bases and J lost 4; bases outside the gene matches: 8. The CDR3 runs 14 residues. CDR3 loop: CASGLVGRADTQYF. The DNA of the CDR3 is TGTGCCAGCGGGCTGGTCGGGAGGGCAGATACGCAGTATTTT.

This clone was observed a single time. The chain employs TRBV10-3 and TRBJ2-5; D possibly uses TRBD1 or TRBD2 (6 bases each). The CDR3 has 13 amino acids. CDR1 is ENHRY and CDR2 is SYGVKD in the germline V gene. V was pared by 10 bases and J by 5 bases, with 17 bases between. The CDR3 coding sequence is TGTGCCAGGGGGGCTCATTTGGGGGAGACCCAGTACTTC. As protein: CARGAHLGETQYF.

The J gene is TRBJ2-2, the V gene TRBV5-1; D not certain. There are 14 residues in the CDR3. Germline lookup yields CDR1 SGHRS and CDR2 YFSETQ. V lost 0 bases, J lost 2 bases, and 5 bases lay in between. The chain's CDR3 is CASSLGLNTGELFF. DNA for the CDR3: TGCGCCAGCAGCTTGGGACTCAACACCGGGGAGCTGTTTTTT.

CDR3 nucleotides: TGCGCCAGCAAGATATCCCCCGGGGGCGCGGGCACTGAAGCTTTCTTT. Translating it yields CASKISPGGAGTEAFF. The chain carries TRBV5-1 and TRBJ1-1, with a weak D call TRBD1 (6 bases). Germline lookup yields CDR1 SGHRS and CDR2 YFSETQ. The CDR3 loop spans 16 amino acids. V lost 6 bases and J lost 4, with 22 bases in between.

The J gene is TRBJ1-2, the V gene TRBV27; 11 bases are a match to TRBD1. Unmatched junction bases numbered 4, after V lost 2 bases and J lost 8 bases. The CDR3 contains 14 residues. Germline values: CDR1 MNHEY, CDR2 SMNVEV (reference sequence). DNA for the CDR3: TGTGCCAGCAGTTTAAGGAGGACAGGGGGCGGCTACACCTTC. Translated, it gives CASSLRRTGGGYTF.

A word on this clone: In the same sample, other DNA sequences code for this CDR3. The rearrangement joins TRBV27 to TRBJ2-7, with D perhaps TRBD2 (5 bases). The CDR3 spans 16 residues. Germline assignment: CDR1 MNHEY and CDR2 SMNVEV (reference sequence). Trimming shortened V by 1 base and J by 4 bases, and 17 bases separated the two germline ends. CDR3 DNA sequence: TGTGCCAGCAGTTTATTAGTGGGAGTAACTGAGTACGAGCAGTACTTC. Residues: CASSLLVGVTEYEQYF.

The chain has TRBV7-9 and TRBJ1-1; TRBD1 matches at 8 bases. The CDR3 spans 15 residues. Germline V gives CDR1 SEHNR, CDR2 FQNEAQ (reference sequence). Unmatched junction bases numbered 7, after V lost 3 bases and J lost 4 bases. The CDR3, as DNA: TGTGCCAGCAGCTTCTCGGTCGGACAGGGCACTGAAGCTTTCTTT. It encodes CASSFSVGQGTEAFF. Full variable domain (missing parts from reference TRBV7-9 and TRBJ1-1): DTGVSQNPRHKITKRGQNVTFRCDPISEHNRLYWYRQTLGQGPEFLTYFQNEAQLEKSRLLSDRFSAERPKGSFSTLEIQRTEQGDSAMYLCASSFSVGQGTEAFFGQGTRLTVV.

This clone was detected only once. The CDR3 DNA reads as TGTGCCAGCAGCTACTCAGACCGACAGAACCTTCTAGTCCATGAGCAGTTCTTC. This translates into CASSYSDRQNLLVHEQFF. The chain couples TRBV5-4 to TRBJ2-1; D is perhaps TRBD1 (5 bases). CDR1 is SGHNT and CDR2 is YYREEE in the germline V gene (reference sequence). Trimming stripped 3 bases from V and 8 bases from J, with 27 bases between. CDR3 length: 18 residues.

The CDR3 nucleotides read TGTGCCAGCCGGGACAGGGGGCTCGGGGAGCAGTACTTC. It is translated as CASRDRGLGEQYF. The V call is TRBV27, the J call TRBJ2-7; 12 nucleotides line up with TRBD1. Germline CDR1 reads MNHEY; CDR2 reads SMNVEV (reference sequence). The CDR3 has 13 residues. Trimming removed 8 bases from V and 7 bases from J; junction bases left unmatched: 6.

V usage is TRBV7-7 and J usage is TRBJ1-5, with 9 bases lining up with TRBD1. Germline-derived CDR1 and CDR2 are SSHAT and FNYEAQ (reference sequence). There are 16 residues in the CDR3. V lost 5 bases and J lost 1; bases outside the gene matches: 6. This CDR3 is CASSPTDRGSNQPQHF. The DNA of the CDR3 is TGTGCCAGCAGCCCGACGGACAGGGGAAGCAATCAGCCCCAGCATTTT. Filled out from reference TRBV7-7 and TRBJ1-5, the complete variable domain reads GAGVSQSPRYKVTKRGQDVTLRCDPISSHATLYWYQQALGQGPEFLTYFNYEAQPDKSGLPSDRFSAERPEGSISTLTIQRTEQRDSAMYRCASSPTDRGSNQPQHFGDGTRLSIL.

The chain recombines TRBV13 with TRBJ2-3; a possible D gene is TRBD1 (6 bases). CDR1 is PRHDT and CDR2 is FYEKMQ in the germline V gene (reference sequence). The V gene lost 0 bases and the J gene lost 14 bases, with 15 bases spanning the gap. This CDR3 spans 13 amino acids. The CDR3: CASSLGDSRVRYF. Here the CDR3 DNA reads TGTGCCAGCAGCTTAGGGGACAGCCGAGTGAGGTATTTT.

The V gene is TRBV27, the J gene TRBJ1-5; tentative D call: TRBD1 (6 bases). CDR1 and CDR2 from the germline V gene are MNHEY and SMNVEV (reference sequence). The CDR3 is 14 amino acids. V was trimmed by 6 bases and J by 1 base, leaving 10 bases between them. The CDR3 coding sequence is TGTGCCAGCAGAGACCAGGGGAGCAATCAGCCCCAGCATTTT. Its translation is CASRDQGSNQPQHF.